The 27 T cell receptor beta chains listed next were all sequenced from one sample in a study of control samples from healthy donors and cancer patients. The protocol was immunoSEQ multiplex PCR, while the TCRdb copy is restricted to in-frame clones and leaves out a portion. This sample carries under 85,000 clones, roughly nine tenths of them seen once, and the ten largest clones take roughly 5.5%. The sequenced sample consisted of PBMCs. The origin of the receptors is a man aged 55 to 69 with colorectal cancer.

The rearrangement joins TRBV5-1 to TRBJ1-2, with D possibly being TRBD1 (6 bases). This CDR3 spans 13 amino acids. Germline V gene lookup returns CDR1 SGHRS and CDR2 YFSETQ. V lost 5 bases, J lost 7 bases, and 15 bases lay in between. The CDR3 bases are TGCGCCAGCAGACCGACAGGACCCGCTGGCTACACCTTC. Its translation is CASRPTGPAGYTF.

The rearrangement joins TRBV4-1 to TRBJ1-6; tentative D call: TRBD1 (5 bases). The CDR3 consists of 17 residues. Germline assignment: CDR1 MGHRA and CDR2 YSYEKL. Trimming pared 4 bases from V and 0 bases from J, leaving 13 bases between. The DNA of the CDR3 is TGCGCCAGCAGCCCAGAGGGGAGCAGCTCCTATAATTCACCCCTCCACTTT. Encoded protein: CASSPEGSSSYNSPLHF.

The gene calls are TRBV25-1 and TRBJ2-1; tentative D call: TRBD2 (6 bases). Looked up from germline, CDR1 is MGHDK and CDR2 is SYGVNS. The CDR3 sequence is 14 residues long. V was pared by 6 bases and J by 4 bases, with 13 bases between. As DNA, the CDR3 is TGTGCCAGCAGGGAGGGGTCAGTTTACAATGAGCAGTTCTTC. Its protein is CASREGSVYNEQFF. Filled out from reference TRBV25-1 and TRBJ2-1, the complete variable domain reads EADIYQTPRYLVIGTGKKITLECSQTMGHDKMYWYQQDPGMELHLIHYSYGVNSTEKGDLSSESTVSRIRTEHFPLTLESARPSHTSQYLCASREGSVYNEQFFGPGTRLTVL.

The chain has TRBV7-3 and TRBJ2-2; TRBD1 matches at 7 bases. CDR1 and CDR2 from the germline V gene are SGHTA and FQGTGA. The CDR3 totals 16 residues. J lost 0 bases, V lost 5 bases, and 6 bases had no gene match. CDR3 sequence reads: CASSLTGTANTGELFF. CDR3 DNA sequence: TGTGCCAGCAGCCTCACCGGGACAGCGAACACCGGGGAGCTGTTTTTT. Full variable domain (outside the CDR3, taken from reference TRBV7-3 and TRBJ2-2): GAGVSQTPSNKVTEKGKYVELRCDPISGHTALYWYRQSLGQGPEFLIYFQGTGAADDSGLPNDRFFAVRPEGSVSTLKIQRTERGDSAVYLCASSLTGTANTGELFFGEGSRLTVL.

V usage is TRBV27 and J usage is TRBJ1-1; D possibly corresponds to TRBD1 (5 bases). Deletions cut 10 bases from V and 5 bases from J, with 14 bases between. The germline V gene encodes CDR1 MNHEY and CDR2 SMNVEV (reference sequence). CDR3 length: 12 residues. The CDR3 is CATGAPWTEAFF. CDR3 in DNA: TGTGCCACCGGGGCCCCGTGGACTGAAGCTTTCTTT.

This sequence joins TRBV6-5 and TRBJ2-7; D remains unclear. Germline-derived CDR1 and CDR2 are MNHEY and SVGAGI. The CDR3 consists of 13 residues. Trimming took 5 bases from V and 1 from J, leaving 9 bases between them. In DNA, the CDR3 is TGTGCCAGCAGTCTCGGACGGTCCTACGAGCAGTACTTC. As protein: CASSLGRSYEQYF.

This chain joins TRBV6-6 and TRBJ1-6, with D unclear. This CDR3 spans 14 amino acids. V shed 2 bases and J shed 9 bases, with 11 bases lying between them. CDR1 is MNHNY, CDR2 SVGAGI, per germline (reference sequence). DNA of the CDR3: TGTGCCAGCAGTTACGGGCGCGGCGGTTCACCCCTCCACTTT. This codes for CASSYGRGGSPLHF.

Here the CDR3 DNA reads TGCGCCAGCAGCTTGGAAGTTTCAATCAAGAACACTGAAGCTTTCTTT. This sequence encodes CASSLEVSIKNTEAFF. The chain joins TRBV5-1 to TRBJ1-1; D uncertain. CDR3 size: 16 residues. Germline V lookup: CDR1 SGHRS, CDR2 YFSETQ. Trimming stripped 0 bases from V and 1 base from J, with 13 bases between.

This sequence joins TRBV5-1 and TRBJ2-3, with D unclear. The ends were cut back, 2 bases at V and 6 bases at J, with 13 bases in the middle. This CDR3 has 14 residues. The germline V gene encodes CDR1 SGHRS and CDR2 YFSETQ. The CDR3 here is CASSFWGEVDTQYF. Written as DNA, the CDR3 is TGCGCCAGCAGCTTCTGGGGTGAGGTGGATACGCAGTATTTT.

The chain uses TRBV5-6 and TRBJ1-3; tentative D call: TRBD1 (6 bases). Trimming left V 2 bases short and J 8 bases short, with 11 bases between. The germline V gene encodes CDR1 SGHDT and CDR2 YYEEEE. The CDR3 totals 13 residues. In DNA form, the CDR3 reads TGTGCCAGCAGCTTCGGGGGGCGCGACACCATATATTTT. Its protein product is CASSFGGRDTIYF.

Worth noting for this clone: Other nucleotide sequences from this sample produce the same CDR3. CDR3: CASSFPGAQETQYF. The DNA for the CDR3 is TGTGCCAGCAGTTTCCCGGGAGCCCAAGAGACCCAGTACTTC. V usage is TRBV27 and J usage is TRBJ2-5; possible D gene TRBD2, 6 bases. Germline CDR1 reads MNHEY; CDR2 reads SMNVEV (reference sequence). The CDR3 consists of 14 residues. V was shortened by 3 bases and J by 1 base, with 9 bases between the two germline ends.

The gene calls are TRBV4-1 and TRBJ2-3, with TRBD2 matching 7 bases. This CDR3 is built from 13 residues. Trimming at V came to 0 bases and at J to 10 bases, leaving 4 bases not matched to a gene. Germline CDR1 is MGHRA and CDR2 is YSYEKL. Written as DNA, the CDR3 is TGCGCCAGCAGCCAAGATCCGGGGGGAGCGCAGTATTTT. This encodes CASSQDPGGAQYF.

The chain employs TRBV3-1 (or the pseudogene TRBV3-2) and TRBJ2-2; no reliable D call. CDR1 is LGHDT and CDR2 is YNNKEL in the germline V gene (reference sequence). This CDR3 region has 14 residues. V was clipped by 4 bases and J by 4 bases, with 10 bases between them. The CDR3 sequence is CASSPQTSTGELFF. DNA of the CDR3: TGTGCCAGCAGCCCTCAAACTTCCACCGGGGAGCTGTTTTTT.

The gene calls are TRBV6-1 and TRBJ1-1; D perhaps matches TRBD1 (5 bases). The CDR3 sequence is 15 residues long. Trimming pared 3 bases from V and 0 bases from J, leaving 11 bases between. Germline-derived CDR1 and CDR2 are MNHNS and SASEGT. The chain's CDR3 is CASSDAGRVNTEAFF. DNA of the CDR3: TGTGCCAGCAGTGACGCGGGACGGGTGAACACTGAAGCTTTCTTT.

The chain combines TRBV27 with TRBJ2-3; 11 bases are shared with TRBD2. Germline-derived CDR1 and CDR2 are MNHEY and SMNVEV (reference sequence). The V and J ends lost 5 bases and 5 bases, in that order; junction bases with no gene match: 12. The CDR3 extends over 17 amino acids. CDR3 amino acids: CASSLPLAGARGDTQYF. CDR3 nucleotide sequence: TGTGCCAGCAGTCTCCCACTAGCGGGGGCCAGGGGAGATACGCAGTATTTT.

The chain recombines TRBV7-8 with TRBJ1-1; D unresolved. The CDR3 runs to 15 residues. V was clipped by 5 bases and J by 7 bases, with 20 bases between them. Germline V gives CDR1 SGHVS, CDR2 FQNEAQ. The CDR3 here is CASSGLRGPEIEAFF. CDR3 DNA: TGTGCCAGCAGCGGGCTTCGAGGGCCGGAAATTGAAGCTTTCTTT. Supplemented by reference TRBV7-8 and TRBJ1-1, the full variable domain reads GAGVSQSPRYKVAKRGQDVALRCDPISGHVSLFWYQQALGQGPEFLTYFQNEAQLDKSGLPSDRFFAERPEGSVSTLKIQRTQQEDSAVYLCASSGLRGPEIEAFFGQGTRLTVV.

The chain has TRBV4-2 and TRBJ2-7, with TRBD2 identical over 10 bases. The CDR3 length is 17 residues. The trim removed 4 bases at V and 3 bases at J, leaving 12 bases unmatched. CDR1 is LGHNA and CDR2 is YNFKEQ in the germline V gene. The CDR3 nucleotides are TGTGCCAGCAGCCCCCTAGGCACTAGCGGGACCTACTACGAGCAGTACTTC. Its translation: CASSPLGTSGTYYEQYF.

The chain couples TRBV4-1 to TRBJ1-2, with D unresolved. V lost 1 base to trimming and J lost 7 bases, with 4 bases between them. Germline V lookup: CDR1 MGHRA, CDR2 YSYEKL. The CDR3 length is 11 residues. CDR3 amino acids: CASSQAAGYTF. The CDR3 DNA sequence: TGCGCCAGCAGCCAAGCCGCTGGCTACACCTTC.

The chain recombines TRBV4-1 with TRBJ2-7, with D maybe TRBD1 (6 bases). CDR3 length: 14 amino acids. Germline lookup yields CDR1 MGHRA and CDR2 YSYEKL. V gave up 7 bases and J gave up 0 bases, with 13 bases separating them. The CDR3 bases are TGCGCCAGCACCCTACAACAGGGCTCCTACGAGCAGTACTTC. It translates to CASTLQQGSYEQYF.

The chain has TRBV6-1 and TRBJ1-1, with a tentative D call TRBD1 (5 bases). The length of the CDR3 is 13 residues. Deletions cut 10 bases from V and 0 bases from J, with 12 bases between. Germline V gives CDR1 MNHNS, CDR2 SASEGT. Written as DNA, the CDR3 is TGTGCCACCAGGGACTCCCTGAACACTGAAGCTTTCTTT. It specifies CATRDSLNTEAFF.

The CDR3 nucleotides read TGTGCCAGCAGTCGCGGACAGGGGGATAGCGAGCAGTACTTC. This gives the protein CASSRGQGDSEQYF. V is TRBV27 and J is TRBJ2-7; 10 nucleotides match TRBD1. CDR3 length equals 14 residues. Per germline, CDR1 MNHEY and CDR2 SMNVEV (reference sequence). Trimming removed 5 bases from V and 6 bases from J; junction bases left unmatched: 7.

The chain uses TRBV28 and TRBJ1-2; 9 nucleotides match TRBD1. This CDR3 comprises 14 residues. V was clipped by 6 bases and J by 4 bases; unmatched bases: 6. From germline, CDR1 is MDHEN and CDR2 SYDVKM. The CDR3 DNA reads as TGTGCCAGCAGGGGAACAGGGGGCGGCTATGGCTACACCTTC. Translation: CASRGTGGGYGYTF.

The V gene is TRBV6-2 or TRBV6-3, the J gene TRBJ2-2, with D possibly TRBD2 on 5 matching bases. The CDR3 loop spans 15 amino acids. Looked up from germline, CDR1 is MNHEY and CDR2 is SVGEGT. Trimming took 5 bases from V and 2 from J, leaving 12 bases between them. CDR3 DNA: TGTGCCAGCAGTGGACTTCACTTAAACACCGGGGAGCTGTTTTTT. It specifies CASSGLHLNTGELFF.

The chain uses TRBV30 and TRBJ1-6; D gene uncertain. Trimming left V 2 bases short and J 4 bases short, with 12 bases between. The germline gives CDR1 GTSNPN, CDR2 SVGIG (reference sequence). The length of the CDR3 is 15 residues. The CDR3 nucleotides are TGTGCCTGGAGTACTGCTGGGAAGTATAATTCACCCCTCCACTTT. It specifies CAWSTAGKYNSPLHF.

This chain joins TRBV5-1 and TRBJ1-2, with D perhaps TRBD1 (6 bases). V was clipped by 4 bases and J by 1 base, with 20 bases between them. The CDR3 consists of 17 residues. The germline V gene has CDR1 SGHRS and CDR2 YFSETQ. This chain's CDR3 is CASSPLGGGFDNYGYTF. In nucleotides, the CDR3 is TGCGCCAGCAGCCCCCTCGGGGGGGGCTTCGATAACTATGGCTACACCTTC. The whole variable domain, remainder taken from reference TRBV5-1 and TRBJ1-2, is KAGVTQTPRYLIKTRGQQVTLSCSPISGHRSVSWYQQTPGQGLQFLFEYFSETQRNKGNFPGRFSGRQFSNSRSEMNVSTLELGDSALYLCASSPLGGGFDNYGYTFGSGTRLTVV.

This chain connects TRBV11-2 to TRBJ2-5; weak D call: TRBD1 (6 bases). Trimming cost V 4 bases and J 4 bases, with 19 bases left between them. Germline V gene lookup returns CDR1 SGHAT and CDR2 FQNNGV. The CDR3 is 16 residues long. CDR3 nucleotide sequence: TGTGCCAGCAGCTCATTCCAGGGGTCGGAGGCAGAGACCCAGTACTTC. As protein: CASSSFQGSEAETQYF.

This clone was counted only a few times. The chain recombines TRBV5-4 with TRBJ2-2; 8 bases are shared with TRBD1. The length of the CDR3 is 15 residues. After removal of 4 bases from V and 5 bases from J, the junction contained 7 bases not matched to a gene. In germline, CDR1 is SGHNT, CDR2 YYREEE (reference sequence). CDR3 in amino acids: CASSADRGGTGELFF. CDR3 in DNA: TGTGCCAGCAGCGCCGACAGGGGCGGGACCGGGGAGCTGTTTTTT.